This TCR beta chain derives from a study of early T cells in non-severe SARS-CoV-2 infection. In its sample, this clonotype was seen many times. Antigen: not known. This CDR3 has 13 amino acids. V was clipped by 0 bases and J by 12 bases; unmatched bases: 8. CDR1 SGHRS and CDR2 YFSETQ come from the germline V gene. The study's findings and limits: There was a bias toward anti-spike CD8 responses in VDJdb matching, which missed private and CD4 specificities.

In TCRdb, the 5' RACE reads were re-called with MiXCR into one record per CDR3 protein. The sample includes tens of thousands of distinct CDR3 sequences, 5.5% to 6.5% of them seen just once. This TCR was recovered from an adult who was a healthcare worker with PCR-confirmed SARS-CoV-2 infection or an uninfected control (not recorded which). Material for sequencing was whole blood. The gene calls are TRBV5-1 and TRBJ2-7; TRBD1 aligns across 8 bases. The CDR3 sequence is CASSLDLRDRLYF. CDR3 bases: TGCGCCAGCAGCTTGGATCTCCGGGACAGGCTGTACTTC.